Listed below are T cell receptor beta chains from one sample, sequenced in a study of CD8+CD57+ T cells in acquired aplastic anemia. TCRdb re-derived calls from the reads in MiXCR, one entry per CDR3 protein. The repertoire holds roughly 150,000 distinct CDR3 sequences, with more than 45% as singletons. The sample comprised sorted CD4+, CD8+, or CD8+CD57+ T cells (not recorded which) from PBMCs. These receptor sequences come from a human donor with aplastic anemia. CDR3s include the opening cysteine and the closing phenylalanine or tryptophan. The order of the fields is V gene, clone size, J gene, D gene, CDR3 protein. D genes are given only for firm matches. Size is omitted from some rows. Given values are once, few, many or a class for expanded clones.

TRBV5-6	.	TRBJ2-7	TRBD1	CASSSGTGLYEQYF
TRBV20-1	.	TRBJ1-5	TRBD1	CSARLLGGQTSNQPQHF
TRBV19	many	TRBJ2-1	.	CASSKTLSLGEQFF
TRBV10-3	.	TRBJ2-2	TRBD2	CATSRGTSGTGELFF
TRBV9	many	TRBJ1-2	.	CASSATDYGYTF
TRBV7-9	.	TRBJ1-3	.	CASSLGGGTIYF
TRBV10-3	.	TRBJ2-2	TRBD1	CAISDKQGVGELFF
TRBV24-1	.	TRBJ1-1	.	CATSDFSGDTEAFF
TRBV19	many	TRBJ2-5	.	CASSIGARGVSETQYF
TRBV5-1	many	TRBJ2-3	.	CASSLRRSTDTQYF
TRBV4-1	.	TRBJ1-5	.	CASSQEGGEQPQHF
TRBV24-1	.	TRBJ2-3	.	CATQGRLSTDTQYF
TRBV2	.	TRBJ2-1	.	CASSERGSNEQFF
TRBV19	.	TRBJ2-7	TRBD1	CASSAGQGKNEQYF
TRBV12-3/TRBV12-4	many	TRBJ2-7	TRBD2	CASSASPGTSMGGEQYF
TRBV6-4	.	TRBJ2-2	.	CASSPSGDGTGELFF
TRBV5-1	.	TRBJ2-7	TRBD1	CASSLPGQQIEQYF
TRBV9	.	TRBJ2-3	.	CASSVGPDFTDTQYF
TRBV24-1	.	TRBJ2-3	TRBD1	CASMYTGGTDTQYF
TRBV20-1	many	TRBJ2-7	.	CSARDSQGRVGEQYF
TRBV9	.	TRBJ2-7	TRBD2	CASRGAGGPKNEQYF
TRBV29-1	many	TRBJ1-1	.	CSVQTQGSGTEAFF
TRBV19	many	TRBJ1-1	.	CASSAGQLNTEAFF
TRBV16	.	TRBJ1-2	.	CASSQSDGTAGGYTF
TRBV29-1	.	TRBJ1-2	.	CSVVESGLNYGYTF
TRBV6-5	.	TRBJ2-4	.	CASSLGTKNIQYF
TRBV24-1	.	TRBJ2-7	.	CATSDARVPYEQYF
TRBV2	.	TRBJ2-3	TRBD2	CASSEEGLATDTQYF
TRBV19	few	TRBJ1-3	TRBD1	CASSIDRGTATGNTIYF
TRBV7-8	.	TRBJ2-5	.	CASSSWLGETQYF
TRBV11-2	.	TRBJ2-7	.	CASSLERGSGIAYEQYF
TRBV2	once	TRBJ1-2	.	CASSEDSIIYGYTF
TRBV18	.	TRBJ1-1	.	CASSPGPPGTEAFF
TRBV24-1	.	TRBJ2-5	.	CATSSVQVQETQYF
TRBV19	many	TRBJ2-7	TRBD2	CASSFRGVAGVEGKYF
TRBV20-1	many	TRBJ2-5	.	CSARALTALQETQYF
TRBV10-3	once	TRBJ2-4	.	CATSESLAKNIQYF
TRBV28	.	TRBJ2-1	.	CASSQNDSPKSNEQFF
TRBV10-2	few	TRBJ1-2	TRBD1	CASSPRDSLRYGYTF
TRBV2	.	TRBJ2-1	TRBD2	CASSETSGSNEQFF
TRBV12-3/TRBV12-4	many	TRBJ2-5	TRBD2	CASTLLAGEETQYF
TRBV12-5	.	TRBJ1-1	TRBD1	CARDDRGLEAFF
TRBV19	.	TRBJ2-3	TRBD2	CASSIAASGSGGTDTQYF
TRBV28	few	TRBJ1-6	.	CASSPPTGASYNSPLHF
TRBV5-6	many	TRBJ2-3	TRBD2	CASRRREAGGTQYF
TRBV7-6	.	TRBJ2-7	.	CASSLQGTEYEQYF
TRBV25-1	.	TRBJ2-5	.	CASSDTLTETQYF
TRBV7-3	many	TRBJ2-5	.	CASGTGETQYF
TRBV24-1	.	TRBJ2-7	TRBD1	CATSNTPGQGAYEQYF
TRBV7-2	.	TRBJ2-7	TRBD2	CASSSTGTSAYEQYF
TRBV6-1	.	TRBJ1-3	.	CASSPPGPLSGNTIYF
TRBV25-1	many	TRBJ2-1	TRBD1	CASSEFPGQIMDEQFF
TRBV2	.	TRBJ2-7	.	CASSPPMTQSYEQYF
TRBV25-1	.	TRBJ2-1	.	CATVPGRGEQFF
TRBV24-1	.	TRBJ2-2	.	CATSDLSGLNTGELFF
TRBV6-5	few	TRBJ1-2	.	CASSHRAGRDYGYTF
TRBV19	many	TRBJ1-2	.	CASSIGSKITNYGYTF
TRBV28	.	TRBJ2-7	TRBD1	CASKGADRGVSFHEQYF
TRBV2	many	TRBJ2-7	TRBD2	CASRVAGVPYEQYF